This T cell receptor beta chain comes out of a study of blood T cells in healthy people across ages. Study outcomes and limitations: Unsorted PBMC input precluded a conclusive naive versus antigen-experienced comparison.

Alongside a J-beta primer mix, a sample-barcoded 5' primer served in a second PCR lasting about 7 to 12 cycles. TCRdb ran MiXCR on the 5' RACE reads and lists one entry per CDR3 protein. The sample lists around 800,000 distinct CDR3 sequences; around two thirds were seen once. This clonotype has more than one count but fewer than ten. The antigen remains unidentified. Caucasian, healthy and from Russia, the donors were aged between about 6 and 100. CDR3 length equals 16 residues. The V end lost 1 base, the J end lost 8 bases, and 18 bases lay between the germline ends. J is TRBJ2-1 and V is TRBV12-3 or TRBV12-4; D possibly corresponds to TRBD1 (6 bases). This sequence was found in a man in his thirties or forties in good health. Sequenced material: blood. The CDR3 DNA sequence: TGTGCCAGCAGTTTAGTAGGGCGGACAGTTCTGGATGAGCAGTTCTTC. This encodes CASSLVGRTVLDEQFF.